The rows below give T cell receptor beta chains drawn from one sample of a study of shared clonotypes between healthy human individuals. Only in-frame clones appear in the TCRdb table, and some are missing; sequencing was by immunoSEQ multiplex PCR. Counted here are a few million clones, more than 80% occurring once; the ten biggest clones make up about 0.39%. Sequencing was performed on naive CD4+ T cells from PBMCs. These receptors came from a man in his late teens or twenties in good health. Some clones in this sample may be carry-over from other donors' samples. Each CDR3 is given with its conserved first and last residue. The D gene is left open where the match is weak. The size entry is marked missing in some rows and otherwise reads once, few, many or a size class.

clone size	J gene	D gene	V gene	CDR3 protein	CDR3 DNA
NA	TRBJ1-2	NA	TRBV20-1	CSARDLSAYTF	TGCAGTGCTAGAGATCTCTCAGCTTACACCTTC
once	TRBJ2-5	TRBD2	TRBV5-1	CASSLLAGVSETQYF	TGCGCCAGCAGCTTACTAGCGGGAGTGTCAGAGACCCAGTACTTC
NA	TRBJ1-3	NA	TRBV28	CASTSGPSGNTIYF	TGTGCCAGCACCTCGGGGCCCTCTGGAAACACCATATATTTT
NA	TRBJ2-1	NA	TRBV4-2	CASSQDGGLSVNEQFF	TGTGCCAGCAGCCAAGATGGGGGCCTGAGCGTCAATGAGCAGTTCTTC
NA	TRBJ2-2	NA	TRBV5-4	CASSPTPANTGELFF	TGTGCCAGCAGCCCGACACCGGCGAACACCGGGGAGCTGTTTTTT
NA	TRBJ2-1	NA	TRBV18	CASSRDYNEQFF	TGTGCCAGCTCGCGGGACTACAATGAGCAGTTCTTC
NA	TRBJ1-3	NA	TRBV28	CAHGISGNTIYF	TGTGCCCATGGGATCTCTGGAAACACCATATATTTT
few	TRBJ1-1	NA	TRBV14	CASSHRGTEAFF	TGTGCCAGCAGCCACAGGGGCACTGAAGCTTTCTTT
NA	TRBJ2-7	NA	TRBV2	CASTPPRDKVYEQYF	TGTGCCAGCACCCCCCCGAGGGATAAGGTATACGAGCAGTACTTC
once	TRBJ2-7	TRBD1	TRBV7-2	CASSLTGGFGYEQYF	TGTGCCAGCAGCTTGACAGGGGGCTTCGGTTACGAGCAGTACTTC
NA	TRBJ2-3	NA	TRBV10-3	CAISDPLLGTQYF	TGTGCCATCAGTGATCCACTACTTGGTACGCAGTATTTT
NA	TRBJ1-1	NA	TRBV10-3	CAISDGGVRTEAFF	TGTGCCATCAGTGATGGGGGAGTGAGAACTGAAGCTTTCTTT
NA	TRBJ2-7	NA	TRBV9	CASSVGGSTHYEQYF	TGTGCCAGCAGCGTCGGTGGATCGACCCACTACGAGCAGTACTTC
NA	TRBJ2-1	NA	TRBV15	CATSREGWYETSIYEQFF	TGTGCCACCAGCAGAGAGGGGTGGTATGAGACTAGTATCTATGAGCAGTTCTTC
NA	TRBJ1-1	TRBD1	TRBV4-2	CASSQRVTGAGNTEAFF	TGTGCCAGCAGCCAACGAGTTACAGGGGCTGGGAACACTGAAGCTTTCTTT
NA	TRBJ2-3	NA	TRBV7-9	CASSPRARGRDTQYF	TGTGCCAGCAGCCCGCGTGCGCGGGGGCGAGATACGCAGTATTTT
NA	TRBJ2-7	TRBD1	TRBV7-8	CASSRRGQGVKSSYEQYF	TGTGCCAGCAGCCGTCGTGGACAGGGGGTTAAGAGCTCCTACGAGCAGTACTTC
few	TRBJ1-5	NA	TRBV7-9	CASSLVGGYSNQPQHF	TGTGCCAGCAGCTTAGTGGGCGGCTATAGCAATCAGCCCCAGCATTTT
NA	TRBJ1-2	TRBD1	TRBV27	CASSLRQGYGYTF	TGTGCCAGCAGTTTAAGACAGGGCTATGGCTACACCTTC
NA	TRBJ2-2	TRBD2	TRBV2	CASSNSGRELFF	TGTGCCAGCAGTAATAGCGGGAGGGAGCTGTTTTTT
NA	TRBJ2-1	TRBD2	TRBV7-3	CASSLSSGTSYNEQFF	TGTGCCAGCAGCTTATCTTCGGGGACTAGTTACAATGAGCAGTTCTTC
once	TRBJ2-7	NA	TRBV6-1	CASSEIRQVLEQYF	TGTGCCAGCAGTGAAATTAGACAGGTTTTGGAGCAGTACTTC
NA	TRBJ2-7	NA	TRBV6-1	CASSSYRGLYEQYF	TGTGCCAGCAGTTCGTACCGGGGCCTCTACGAGCAGTACTTC
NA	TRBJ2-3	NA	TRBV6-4	CASSDGQGSTDTQYF	TGTGCCAGCAGTGACGGGCAGGGATCCACAGATACGCAGTATTTT
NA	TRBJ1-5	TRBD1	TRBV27	CASSLGTASNQPQHF	TGTGCCAGCAGTTTAGGGACAGCTAGCAATCAGCCCCAGCATTTT
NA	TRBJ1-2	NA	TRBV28	CASIPERTAGYGYTF	TGTGCCAGCATACCCGAGCGCACAGCGGGCTATGGCTACACCTTC
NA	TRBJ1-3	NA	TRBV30	CAWSVAAGNTIYF	TGTGCCTGGAGTGTTGCAGCTGGAAACACCATATATTTT
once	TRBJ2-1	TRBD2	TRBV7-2	CASSETSGAYNEQFF	TGTGCCAGCAGCGAAACTAGCGGGGCCTACAATGAGCAGTTCTTC